The clone carrying this TCR beta chain showed up just a few times. Antigen: not known. For TCR, cDNA came from 5'RACE template switching, which added a universal primer site and UMIs. One entry per CDR3 protein, called by TCRdb with MiXCR from the 5' RACE reads. The data show 400,000 or so distinct CDR3 sequences, over 15% seen once. The sample is drawn from a study of T cells after yellow fever vaccination. Study-wide results and limits: In post-booster samples, most primary-vaccination clones reappeared (roughly 96% CD4, about 91% CD8). High-abundance clonotypes from the bulk population could contaminate FACS-sorted repertoires. A small proportion of clonotypes was detected in both the CD4 and CD8 compartments.

V lost 1 base, J lost 1 base, and 13 bases lay in between. CDR3 length: 16 amino acids. CDR1 and CDR2 (germline): SEHNR, FQNEAQ (reference sequence). The source of this sequence is a man younger than 35 who received the YFV17D yellow fever vaccine. Sequences were derived from PBMCs, sampled before the yellow fever booster vaccination. The chain is built from TRBV7-9 and TRBJ1-1; D gene uncertain. The CDR3 nucleotides read TGTGCCAGCAGCTTAGAAGTCGGGCAGGCGAACACTGAAGCTTTCTTT. Its protein is CASSLEVGQANTEAFF.